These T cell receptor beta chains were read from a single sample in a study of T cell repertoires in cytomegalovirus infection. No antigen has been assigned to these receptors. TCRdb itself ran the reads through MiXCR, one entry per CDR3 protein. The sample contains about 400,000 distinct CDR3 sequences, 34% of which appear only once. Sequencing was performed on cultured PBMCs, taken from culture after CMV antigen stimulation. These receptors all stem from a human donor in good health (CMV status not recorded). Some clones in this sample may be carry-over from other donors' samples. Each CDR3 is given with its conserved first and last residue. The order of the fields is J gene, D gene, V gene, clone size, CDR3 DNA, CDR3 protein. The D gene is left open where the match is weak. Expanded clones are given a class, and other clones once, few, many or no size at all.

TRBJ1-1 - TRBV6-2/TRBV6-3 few TGTGCCAGCAGTTACTCCGGGCGACTGAACACTGAAGCTTTCTTT CASSYSGRLNTEAFF
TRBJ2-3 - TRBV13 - TGTGCCAGCAGCTTCTGGGCGGGGAAAGATACGCAGTATTTT CASSFWAGKDTQYF
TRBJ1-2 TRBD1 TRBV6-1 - TGTGCCAGCAAGGGGACAGGGAACTATGGCTACACCTTC CASKGTGNYGYTF
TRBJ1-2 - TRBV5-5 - TGTGCCAGGGTAGGGGTTCCGGGGTTTAATGGCTACACCTTC CARVGVPGFNGYTF
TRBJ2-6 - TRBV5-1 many TGCGCCAGCAGCGGGGACGGGACACTGGGGGCCAACGTCCTGACTTTC CASSGDGTLGANVLTF
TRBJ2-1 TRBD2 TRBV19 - TGTGCCAGTAGTCCGCGGACTAGCGGGGCTAATGAGCAGTTCTTC CASSPRTSGANEQFF
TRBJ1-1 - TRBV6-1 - TGTGCCAGCAGCAAAAATACAGTGAACACTGAAGCTTTCTTT CASSKNTVNTEAFF
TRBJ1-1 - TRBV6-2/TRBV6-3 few TGTGCCAGCAAGGGGACATTATTCTCCACTGAAGCTTTCTTT CASKGTLFSTEAFF
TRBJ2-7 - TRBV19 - TGTGCCAGTAGGCGGGCCCAACGGGAAGGCTACGAGCAGTACTTC CASRRAQREGYEQYF
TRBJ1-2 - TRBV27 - TGTGCCAGCAGTTTCGGGGTCACTTCCTATGGCTACACCTTC CASSFGVTSYGYTF
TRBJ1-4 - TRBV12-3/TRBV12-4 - TGTGCCAGCAGTGGGGCTCCGGGGAAACTGTTTTTT CASSGAPGKLFF
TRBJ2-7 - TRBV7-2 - TGTGCCAGCAGCCCCTCCCCGGGAGTAACCTACGAGCAGTACTTC CASSPSPGVTYEQYF
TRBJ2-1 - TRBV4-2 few TGTGCCAGCAGCCAAGATCGTTACGGGAGAGAGAGGGGGGGTACAGGGTACACTGAGCAGTTCTTC CASSQDRYGRERGGTGYTEQFF
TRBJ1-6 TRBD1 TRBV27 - TGTGCCAGCAGTTTCGGACAGGGTTATTCACCCCTCCACTTT CASSFGQGYSPLHF
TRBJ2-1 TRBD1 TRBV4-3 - TGCGCCAGCAGCCAAGGACGGGACAGACTACTTTACAATGAGCAGTTCTTC CASSQGRDRLLYNEQFF
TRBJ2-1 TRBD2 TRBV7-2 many TGTGCCAGCGGAACGGGAGGGCCCCTTCTCGATGAGCAGTTCTTC CASGTGGPLLDEQFF
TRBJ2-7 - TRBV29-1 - TGCAGCGCCCCGGGACTGAACTACGAGCAGTACTTC CSAPGLNYEQYF
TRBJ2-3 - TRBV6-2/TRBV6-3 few TGTGCCAGCAGTTACGCCGCGGCCTACACAGATACGCAGTATTTT CASSYAAAYTDTQYF
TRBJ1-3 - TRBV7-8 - TGTGCCAGCAGCTTAGTCGCAGGGGAGGCTGGAAACACCATATATTTT CASSLVAGEAGNTIYF
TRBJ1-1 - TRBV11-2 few TGTGCCAGCAGCTTAGCAGGTGTCAAGTACACTGAAGCTTTCTTT CASSLAGVKYTEAFF
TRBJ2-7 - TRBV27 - TGTGCCAGCGGACCCGGAGAACCGCTAACCTACGAGCAGTACTTC CASGPGEPLTYEQYF
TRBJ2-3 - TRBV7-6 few TGTGCCAGCAGCTCCCTGGGGGAGCGGGTCCCCACAGATACGCAGTATTTT CASSSLGERVPTDTQYF
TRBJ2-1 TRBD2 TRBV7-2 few TGTGCCGTCCGAAAGGGGGAACTAGCGGGAAATGAGCAGTTCTTC CAVRKGELAGNEQFF
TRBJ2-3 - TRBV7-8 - TGTGCCAGCAGCGCACTGGGGGCTGGGGTCACAGATACGCAGTATTTT CASSALGAGVTDTQYF
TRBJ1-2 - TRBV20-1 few TGCAGTGCTAGAGTGGAGATGGGGAACTATGGCTACACCTTC CSARVEMGNYGYTF
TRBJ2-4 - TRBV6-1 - TGTGCCAGCAATTCAGCCCTAAACATTCAGTACTTC CASNSALNIQYF
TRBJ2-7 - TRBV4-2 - TGTGCCAGCAGCCAAGATCGGCTAGCCTCGGCGAGACAGTACTTC CASSQDRLASARQYF
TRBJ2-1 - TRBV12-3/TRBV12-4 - TGTGCCAGCAGTTTAAAAGCACGGTCCTACAATGAGCAGTTCTTC CASSLKARSYNEQFF
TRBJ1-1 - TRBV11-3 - TGTGCCAGCAGCCCGATCTGGAACACTGAAGCTTTCTTT CASSPIWNTEAFF
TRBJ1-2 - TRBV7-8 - TGTGCCAGCAGCTCGACGACAGCTAACTATGGCTACACCTTC CASSSTTANYGYTF
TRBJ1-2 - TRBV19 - TGTGCCAGTAGTCCCCAAGGGTGGCCTGGCTACACCTTC CASSPQGWPGYTF
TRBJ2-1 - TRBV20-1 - TGCAGTGCTAGACCCGCTGGGGAGCAGTTCTTC CSARPAGEQFF
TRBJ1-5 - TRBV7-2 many TGTGCCAGCAGCTTAGAGGAGGCTCAGCCCCAGCATTTT CASSLEEAQPQHF
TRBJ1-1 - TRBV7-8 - TGTGCCAGCAGCAGGAACGGCTTCATGAACACTGAAGCTTTCTTT CASSRNGFMNTEAFF
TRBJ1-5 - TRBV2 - TGTGCCAGCACCCCGCAGGTTAGCAATCAGCCCCAGCATTTT CASTPQVSNQPQHF